Below are 30 T cell receptor beta chains sequenced from a single sample in a study of blood T cell repertoires in COVID-19. Here immunoSEQ multiplex PCR was the method, and the copy in TCRdb shows in-frame clones only, minus some. The sample lists a few hundred thousand clones, around 81% occurring once. Sequencing was done on a sample of peripheral blood. The receptors derive from a man in his thirties or forties who had recovered from COVID-19.

This chain links TRBV2 with TRBJ2-3; 7 bases line up with TRBD2. The CDR3 has 16 residues. J was trimmed by 1 base and V by 2 bases; bases with no gene match: 6. From germline, CDR1 is SNHLY and CDR2 FYNNEI. The chain's CDR3 is CASSEPPSGGTDTQYF. Written as DNA, the CDR3 is TGTGCCAGCAGTGAACCACCGAGCGGGGGCACAGATACGCAGTATTTT.

The table lists this clone with a count of one. The chain couples TRBV9 to TRBJ2-5; TRBD1 might be the D (6 bases). The V gene lost 4 bases and the J gene lost 4 bases, with 8 bases spanning the gap. Germline V gene sequence: CDR1 SGDLS, CDR2 YYNGEE. CDR3 length: 12 residues. The CDR3 DNA is TGTGCCAGCAGCCAAGGGGGAGAGACCCAGTACTTC. As protein: CASSQGGETQYF.

The chain has TRBV29-1 and TRBJ2-3; D perhaps matches TRBD2 (6 bases). This CDR3 is 14 amino acids long. Trimming took off 6 bases at V and 0 bases at J, with 13 bases between the two ends. The germline V gene has CDR1 SQVTM and CDR2 ANQGSEA. CDR3 bases: TGCAGCGTCTCGAGCGGGCCTAGCACAGATACGCAGTATTTT. Translated: CSVSSGPSTDTQYF.

The CDR3 DNA reads as TGTGCCAGCAGCCCCTACCACGGCGGGGGGAGCGGGGCCAACGTCCTGACTTTC. Its protein is CASSPYHGGGSGANVLTF. V gene TRBV7-6 combines with J gene TRBJ2-6, with 8 bases lining up with TRBD2. This CDR3 has 18 residues. Germline values: CDR1 SGHVS, CDR2 FNYEAQ. The junction had 13 bases not matched to a gene; V was cut back by 5 bases and J by 4 bases.

This clone was counted a few times. This chain uses TRBV7-3 with TRBJ2-5; 11 bases line up with TRBD2. Losses at the gene ends were 2 bases for V and 4 bases for J; bases not matched to a gene: 3. Germline assignment: CDR1 SGHTA and CDR2 FQGTGA. The CDR3 has 15 amino acids. Here the CDR3 reads CASSLASGGLETQYF. The CDR3 DNA reads TGTGCCAGCAGCTTAGCTAGCGGGGGGTTAGAGACCCAGTACTTC.

CDR3 nucleotides: TGTGCCAGCAGCAAGTTTCTCCCGGGACAGGGGGTTTCTTACGAGCAGTACGTC. It is translated as CASSKFLPGQGVSYEQYV. The chain carries TRBV21-1 and TRBJ2-7; no DNA check was done on the table's D call, TRBD1. TRBV21-1 is classified as a pseudogene. The CDR3 has 18 amino acids.

The chain combines TRBV7-6 with TRBJ1-1, with D possibly TRBD1 on 5 matching bases. Trimming shortened V by 1 base and J by 4 bases, and 22 bases separated the two germline ends. Per the germline V gene, CDR1 is SGHVS and CDR2 is FNYEAQ. The CDR3 is 18 residues long. The CDR3 spells CASSLGRLGLRDGTEAFF. The CDR3 coding sequence is TGTGCCAGCAGCTTAGGTCGTTTGGGACTCAGGGATGGCACTGAAGCTTTCTTT.

The V and J genes are TRBV5-6 and TRBJ2-5; D not resolved. The germline gives CDR1 SGHDT, CDR2 YYEEEE. V shed 3 bases and J shed 0 bases, with 9 bases lying between them. The CDR3 spans 14 residues. CDR3 residues: CASSSNRYQETQYF. CDR3 in DNA: TGTGCCAGCAGCTCCAACAGATACCAAGAGACCCAGTACTTC. Variable domain in full (rest from reference TRBV5-6 and TRBJ2-5): DAGVTQSPTHLIKTRGQQVTLRCSPKSGHDTVSWYQQALGQGPQFIFQYYEEEERQRGNFPDRFSGHQFPNYSSELNVNALLLGDSALYLCASSSNRYQETQYFGPGTRLLVL.

The chain uses TRBV7-2 and TRBJ2-1; no reliable D call. This CDR3 region has 14 residues. Deletions cut 0 bases from V and 12 bases from J, with 15 bases between. CDR1 is SGHTA and CDR2 is FQGNSA in the germline V gene. CDR3 bases: TGTGCCAGCAGCTTAGCGGTGCCAGAAACATCGCAGTTCTTC. Residues: CASSLAVPETSQFF.

CDR3 DNA sequence: TGTGCCAGTAGTCTTAGCGGCGCTAGCACAGATACGCAGTATTTT. Its translation is CASSLSGASTDTQYF. The chain recombines TRBV19 with TRBJ2-3; D possibly corresponds to TRBD2 (6 bases). V lost 5 bases and J 0 bases, leaving 12 bases between the germline ends. The CDR3 is 15 amino acids. CDR1 is LNHDA and CDR2 is SQIVND in the germline V gene (reference sequence).

The V call is TRBV7-6, the J call TRBJ2-7; 7 nucleotides align to TRBD2. In germline, CDR1 is SGHVS, CDR2 FNYEAQ. V was pared by 3 bases and J by 2 bases, with 10 bases of the junction left unmatched. CDR3 length: 16 amino acids. CDR3 DNA sequence: TGTGCCAGCAGCTTGGGAAGTCTAGCGGCCCCCTACGAGCAGTACTTC. This gives the protein CASSLGSLAAPYEQYF.

The chain employs TRBV4-1 and TRBJ2-3; TRBD2 matches at 7 bases. Germline CDR1 MGHRA, CDR2 YSYEKL. Losses at the gene ends were 4 bases for V and 6 bases for J; bases not matched to a gene: 10. There are 15 residues in the CDR3. The CDR3 protein is CASSRAATSVDTQYF. The CDR3 DNA follows: TGCGCCAGCAGCCGAGCCGCAACTAGCGTGGATACGCAGTATTTT.

The CDR3 here is CASSSWTSTDTQYF. The CDR3 region has the DNA TGTGCCAGCAGTTCCTGGACTAGCACAGATACGCAGTATTTT. The chain joins TRBV28 to TRBJ2-3; possibly TRBD2 for D (5 bases). The CDR3 runs to 14 residues. V dropped 4 bases and J dropped 0 bases, with 8 bases sitting between them. Per the germline V gene, CDR1 is MDHEN and CDR2 is SYDVKM.

This clone appeared once. The rearrangement joins TRBV5-6 to TRBJ1-5; 8 nucleotides agree with TRBD1. The length of the CDR3 is 17 residues. Trimming at V came to 2 bases and at J to 0 bases, leaving 7 bases not matched to a gene. Per the germline V gene, CDR1 is SGHDT and CDR2 is YYEEEE. The CDR3 region is CASSLTGTGISNQPQHF. In nucleotides, the CDR3 is TGTGCCAGCAGCTTAACCGGGACAGGAATTAGCAATCAGCCCCAGCATTTT.

This clone was found a few times. The gene calls are TRBV4-1 and TRBJ1-6; D is unresolved. This CDR3 comprises 17 residues. Trimming cost V 1 base and J 5 bases, with 15 bases left between them. The germline V gene has CDR1 MGHRA and CDR2 YSYEKL. The CDR3 here is CASSQGARTPDNSPLHF. The CDR3 coding sequence is TGCGCCAGCAGCCAAGGAGCGCGCACACCCGATAATTCACCCCTCCACTTT.

The chain uses TRBV5-8 and TRBJ2-2, with TRBD2 matching 10 bases. This CDR3 spans 15 amino acids. V shed 6 bases and J 4 bases; nucleotides not matched to a gene: 6. CDR1 and CDR2 from the germline V gene are SGHTS and YDEGEE. The CDR3 protein is CASNRAGGLTGELFF. The CDR3 DNA is TGTGCCAGCAACCGAGCGGGGGGGCTCACCGGGGAGCTGTTTTTT.

CDR3 protein: CASSYQGLAGHEQFF. Written as DNA, the CDR3 is TGTGCCAGCAGTTACCAGGGACTAGCGGGGCATGAGCAGTTCTTC. The chain joins TRBV6-5 to TRBJ2-1, with 13 bases matching TRBD2. Germline loops: CDR1 MNHEY, CDR2 SVGAGI. Trimming at V came to 2 bases and at J to 8 bases, leaving 3 bases not matched to a gene. The CDR3 totals 15 residues.

This clone was observed once. The chain recombines TRBV3-1 (or the pseudogene TRBV3-2) with TRBJ2-2, with D unclear. The V gene's germline CDR1 is LGHDT and CDR2 YNNKEL (reference sequence). Trimming left V 3 bases short and J 0 bases short, with 14 bases between. There are 17 residues in the CDR3. The CDR3 nucleotides are TGTGCCAGCAGCCAGAGAGTTTTAACCACGAACACCGGGGAGCTGTTTTTT. As protein: CASSQRVLTTNTGELFF.

This chain connects TRBV7-8 to TRBJ2-5; D remains unclear. The length of the CDR3 is 16 residues. CDR1 is SGHVS and CDR2 is FQNEAQ in the germline V gene. V was pared by 5 bases and J by 4 bases, with 20 bases between. CDR3 nucleotide sequence: TGTGCCAGCAGCCCGGCCGCGGCAGTGACCCCAGAGACCCAGTACTTC. Protein sequence: CASSPAAAVTPETQYF.

The chain links TRBV2 to TRBJ1-1; 7 bases are a match to TRBD1. The CDR3 has 14 residues. Germline-derived CDR1 and CDR2 are SNHLY and FYNNEI. Trimming removed 7 bases from V and 5 bases from J; junction bases left unmatched: 10. The CDR3 reads CASMNDRVRTEAFF. The CDR3 DNA is TGTGCCAGCATGAATGACAGGGTAAGGACTGAAGCTTTCTTT.

The chain links TRBV4-1 to TRBJ2-1; D possibly corresponds to TRBD1 (6 bases). This CDR3 spans 20 amino acids. CDR1 is MGHRA, CDR2 YSYEKL, per germline. The V end was cut by 1 base, the J end by 4 bases, with 26 bases between. CDR3 nucleotide sequence: TGCGCCAGCAGCCAAGTGGGCCTACAGGGTACCCCTTCGAAGTACAATGAGCAGTTCTTC. It yields the protein CASSQVGLQGTPSKYNEQFF.

Only a few counts were recorded for this clone. The same CDR3 arises from other DNA sequences in this sample as well. The rearrangement joins TRBV3-1 (or the pseudogene TRBV3-2) to TRBJ2-7, with TRBD1 identical over 9 bases. Germline trimming cut 4 bases from V and 5 bases from J; bases unmatched to any gene: 3. This CDR3 spans 13 amino acids. The germline V gene has CDR1 LGHDT and CDR2 YNNKEL (reference sequence). CDR3 region: CASSLDRGHEQYF. In DNA, the CDR3 is TGTGCCAGCAGCCTGGACAGGGGTCACGAGCAGTACTTC.

This chain uses TRBV2 with TRBJ1-5; D is undetermined. Germline CDR1 SNHLY, CDR2 FYNNEI. The CDR3 spans 14 residues. Trimming left V 11 bases short and J 0 bases short, with 14 bases between. CDR3 coding DNA: TGTGCCTCCTTACCGGCGGATAGCAATCAGCCCCAGCATTTT. As protein: CASLPADSNQPQHF.

The chain links TRBV10-3 to TRBJ2-1; 8 nucleotides align to TRBD2. With 3 bases clipped from V and 7 bases from J, the junction kept 8 bases outside the gene matches. Germline assignment: CDR1 ENHRY and CDR2 SYGVKD. The CDR3 totals 15 residues. The CDR3 reads CAISDSGAAKNEQFF. The CDR3 bases are TGTGCCATCAGTGATAGCGGGGCGGCAAAGAATGAGCAGTTCTTC.

This clone was seen only once. This chain connects TRBV7-2 to TRBJ2-5; possible D gene TRBD1, 6 bases. The CDR3 runs to 14 residues. The germline gives CDR1 SGHTA, CDR2 FQGNSA. With 4 bases removed from V and 3 bases from J, the gap between germline ends came to 12 bases. The CDR3 DNA is TGTGCCAGCAGCTCCGGGACATTAAAAGAGACCCAGTACTTC. Its translation is CASSSGTLKETQYF.

This sequence joins TRBV19 and TRBJ1-2; 9 nucleotides line up with TRBD1. J was trimmed by 2 bases and V by 4 bases; bases with no gene match: 11. This CDR3 region has 17 residues. Germline V lookup: CDR1 LNHDA, CDR2 SQIVND (reference sequence). CDR3 region: CASSTTLRQGENYGYTF. The CDR3 nucleotides read TGTGCCAGTAGTACGACCCTCAGACAGGGGGAGAACTATGGCTACACCTTC. The entire variable domain, with the rest obtained from reference TRBV19 and TRBJ1-2, is as follows: DGGITQSPKYLFRKEGQNVTLSCEQNLNHDAMYWYRQDPGQGLRLIYYSQIVNDFQKGDIAEGYSVSREKKESFPLTVTSAQKNPTAFYLCASSTTLRQGENYGYTFGSGTRLTVV.

The gene calls are TRBV4-1 and TRBJ1-1; D gene uncertain. The CDR3 loop spans 15 amino acids. Germline CDR1 reads MGHRA; CDR2 reads YSYEKL. The V gene lost 0 bases and the J gene lost 9 bases, with 17 bases spanning the gap. CDR3 coding DNA: TGCGCCAGCAGCCAAGATGTCCGATCCACTTTAAAAGCTTTCTTT. Residues: CASSQDVRSTLKAFF.

A note on this clone: This sample includes further DNA sequences coding for the same CDR3. V usage is TRBV7-2 and J usage is TRBJ1-5; perhaps TRBD1 as D (6 bases). Germline assignment: CDR1 SGHTA and CDR2 FQGNSA. V lost 5 bases to trimming and J lost 6 bases, with 8 bases between them. The CDR3 contains 12 residues. The CDR3 bases are TGTGCCAGCAGCCCCAGGGGTCAGCCCCAGCATTTT. Protein sequence: CASSPRGQPQHF.

In regard to this clone: Other DNA sequences from this sample encode an identical CDR3 as well. The CDR3 DNA reads TGTGCCAGCTCACCGGACAGGGGGGCATATGGCTACACCTTC. It is translated as CASSPDRGAYGYTF. The J gene is TRBJ1-2, the V gene TRBV18; TRBD1 agrees at 10 bases. The junction had 3 bases not matched to a gene; V was cut back by 3 bases and J by 5 bases. Germline CDR1 reads KGHSH; CDR2 reads LQKENI. This CDR3 region has 14 residues.

The J gene is TRBJ2-2, the V gene TRBV18; D is undetermined. V dropped 0 bases and J dropped 0 bases, with 5 bases sitting between them. This CDR3 is built from 15 residues. Germline values: CDR1 KGHSH, CDR2 LQKENI. The CDR3 loop is CASSPPGPNTGELFF. Here the CDR3 DNA reads TGTGCCAGCTCACCACCGGGCCCGAACACCGGGGAGCTGTTTTTT.